One sample yielded the 5 T cell receptor beta chains listed below, sequenced in a study of T-cell reconstitution after alpha-beta-depleted transplantation in children. Unique molecular identifiers were used in preparing the TCRbeta library. In TCRdb, the PCR reads were re-called with MiXCR into one record per CDR3 protein. In the table there are 490,000 or so distinct CDR3 sequences, approximately 13% of which are singletons. The material sequenced was PBMCs from the stem cell graft donor, taken from the stem cell graft. The receptors derive from a human donor who donated a stem cell graft to a child with combined immunodeficiency.

This clonotype occurred many times. The J gene is TRBJ2-1, the V gene TRBV5-1; D ambiguous. The CDR3 sequence is 12 residues long. CDR1 and CDR2 from the germline V gene are SGHRS and YFSETQ. V lost 5 bases, J lost 9 bases, and 12 bases lay in between. The CDR3 loop reads CASRSTVSEQFF. As DNA, the CDR3 is TGCGCCAGCAGATCTACCGTTTCTGAGCAGTTCTTC.

This clonotype was picked up a small number of times. The chain recombines TRBV4-3 with TRBJ1-5; no reliable D call. Looked up from germline, CDR1 is LGHNA and CDR2 is YSLEER. This CDR3 comprises 15 residues. Trimming removed 0 bases at V and 6 bases at J, with 12 bases between. The CDR3 reads CASSQDSTLAQPQHF. CDR3 in DNA: TGCGCCAGCAGCCAAGATAGTACACTAGCTCAGCCCCAGCATTTT.

This chain connects TRBV27 to TRBJ1-5; D is uncertain. V lost 4 bases and J 9 bases, leaving 16 bases between the germline ends. Germline-derived CDR1 and CDR2 are MNHEY and SMNVEV (reference sequence). CDR3 length equals 14 residues. Written as DNA, the CDR3 is TGTGCCAGCAGTTCCTCGGGTGTCGGGCTGCCCCAGCATTTT. It yields the protein CASSSSGVGLPQHF.

The V gene is TRBV20-1, the J gene TRBJ2-7; TRBD1 matches 9 bases. V trimming: 5 bases; J trimming: 6 bases; junction bases outside the gene matches: 11. This CDR3 spans 14 amino acids. The germline V gene has CDR1 DFQATT and CDR2 SNEGSKA (reference sequence). CDR3 DNA sequence: TGCAGTGCTCCCCCCGGGACAGGGTCAGTCGAGCAGTACTTC. Its protein product is CSAPPGTGSVEQYF.

This clonotype was recorded at least ten times. DNA for the CDR3: TGCAGTGCTAGAGATATAGAGTCGGGGCTGAACTACGAGCAGTACTTC. Its translation is CSARDIESGLNYEQYF. The chain couples TRBV20-1 to TRBJ2-7; D tentatively fits TRBD1 or TRBD2 (5 bases each). CDR3 length equals 16 residues. The germline V and J ends were trimmed by 0 bases and 3 bases, with 18 bases remaining between them. CDR1 is DFQATT, CDR2 SNEGSKA, per germline (reference sequence).